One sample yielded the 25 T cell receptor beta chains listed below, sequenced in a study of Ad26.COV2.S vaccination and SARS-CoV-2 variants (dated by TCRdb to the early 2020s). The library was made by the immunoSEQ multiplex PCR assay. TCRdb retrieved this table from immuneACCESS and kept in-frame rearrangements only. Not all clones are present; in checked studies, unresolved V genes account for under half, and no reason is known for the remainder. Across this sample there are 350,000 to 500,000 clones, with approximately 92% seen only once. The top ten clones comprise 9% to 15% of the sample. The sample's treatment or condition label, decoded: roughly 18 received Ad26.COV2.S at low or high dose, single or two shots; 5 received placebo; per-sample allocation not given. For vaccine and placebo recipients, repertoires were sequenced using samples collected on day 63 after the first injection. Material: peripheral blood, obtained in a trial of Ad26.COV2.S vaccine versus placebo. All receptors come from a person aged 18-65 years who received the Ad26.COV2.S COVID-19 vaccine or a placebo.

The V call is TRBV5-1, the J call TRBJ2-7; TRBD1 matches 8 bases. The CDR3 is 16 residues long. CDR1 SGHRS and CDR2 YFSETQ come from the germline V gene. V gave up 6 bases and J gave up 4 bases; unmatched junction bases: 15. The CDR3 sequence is CASNLGLGTGRYEQYF. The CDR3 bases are TGCGCCAGCAACCTTGGTCTCGGGACAGGTAGATACGAGCAGTACTTC. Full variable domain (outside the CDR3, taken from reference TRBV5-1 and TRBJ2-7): KAGVTQTPRYLIKTRGQQVTLSCSPISGHRSVSWYQQTPGQGLQFLFEYFSETQRNKGNFPGRFSGRQFSNSRSEMNVSTLELGDSALYLCASNLGLGTGRYEQYFGPGTRLTVT.

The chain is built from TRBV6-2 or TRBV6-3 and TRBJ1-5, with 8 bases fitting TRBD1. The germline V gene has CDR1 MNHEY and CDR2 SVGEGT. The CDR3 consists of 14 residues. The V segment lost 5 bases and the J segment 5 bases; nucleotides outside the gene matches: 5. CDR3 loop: CASSNDRGDQPQHF. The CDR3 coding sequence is TGTGCCAGCAGTAACGACAGGGGTGATCAGCCCCAGCATTTT.

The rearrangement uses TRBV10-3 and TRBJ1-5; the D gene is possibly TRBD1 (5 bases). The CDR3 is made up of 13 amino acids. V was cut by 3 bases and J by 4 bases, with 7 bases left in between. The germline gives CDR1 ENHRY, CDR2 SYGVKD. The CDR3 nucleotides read TGTGCCATCAGTGAACAGGTTAATCAGCCCCAGCATTTT. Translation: CAISEQVNQPQHF.

The CDR3 is CASSPDGLEGQGAFF. For the CDR3, the DNA is TGTGCCAGCAGCCCCGACGGTTTGGAGGGGCAAGGGGCTTTCTTT. The rearrangement uses TRBV5-4 and TRBJ1-1; D might be TRBD1 (5 bases). Germline V gene sequence: CDR1 SGHNT, CDR2 YYREEE (reference sequence). The CDR3 runs 15 residues. V lost 4 bases, J lost 11 bases, and 24 bases lay in between. The entire variable domain, with the rest obtained from reference TRBV5-4 and TRBJ1-1, is as follows: ETGVTQSPTHLIKTRGQQVTLRCSSQSGHNTVSWYQQALGQGPQFIFQYYREEENGRGNFPPRFSGLQFPNYSSELNVNALELDDSALYLCASSPDGLEGQGAFFGQGTRLTVV.

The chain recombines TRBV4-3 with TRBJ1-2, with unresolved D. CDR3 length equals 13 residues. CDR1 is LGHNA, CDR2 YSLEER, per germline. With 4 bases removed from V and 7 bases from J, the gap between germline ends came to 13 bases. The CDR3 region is CASSPDWAVGYTF. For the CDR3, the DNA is TGCGCCAGCAGCCCGGACTGGGCCGTTGGCTACACCTTC.

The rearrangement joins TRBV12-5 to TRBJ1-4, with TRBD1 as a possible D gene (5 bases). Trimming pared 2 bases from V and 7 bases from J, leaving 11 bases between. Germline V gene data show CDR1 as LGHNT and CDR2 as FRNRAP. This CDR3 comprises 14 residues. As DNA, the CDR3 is TGTGCTAGTGGTTTGTCCAGGGTTAGTGAAAAACTGTTTTTT. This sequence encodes CASGLSRVSEKLFF.

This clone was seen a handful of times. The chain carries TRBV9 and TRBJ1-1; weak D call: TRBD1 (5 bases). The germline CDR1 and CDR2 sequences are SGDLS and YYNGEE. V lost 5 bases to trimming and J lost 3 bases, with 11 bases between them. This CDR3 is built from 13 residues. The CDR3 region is CASSSEGHTEAFF. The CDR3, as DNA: TGTGCCAGCAGTTCAGAGGGGCACACTGAAGCTTTCTTT.

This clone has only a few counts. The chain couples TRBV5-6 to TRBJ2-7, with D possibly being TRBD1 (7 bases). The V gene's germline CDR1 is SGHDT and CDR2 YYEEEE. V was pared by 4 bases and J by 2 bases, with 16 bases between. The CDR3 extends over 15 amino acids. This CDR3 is CASSPEGQLTYEQYF. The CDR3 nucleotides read TGTGCCAGCAGCCCGGAGGGACAGCTCACCTACGAGCAGTACTTC.

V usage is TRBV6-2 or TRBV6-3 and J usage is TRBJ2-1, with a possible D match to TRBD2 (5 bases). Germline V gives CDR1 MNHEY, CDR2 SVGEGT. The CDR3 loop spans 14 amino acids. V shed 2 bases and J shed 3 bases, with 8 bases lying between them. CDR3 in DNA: TGTGCCAGCAGTTACCTGGCGGGCTACAATGAGCAGTTCTTC. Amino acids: CASSYLAGYNEQFF.

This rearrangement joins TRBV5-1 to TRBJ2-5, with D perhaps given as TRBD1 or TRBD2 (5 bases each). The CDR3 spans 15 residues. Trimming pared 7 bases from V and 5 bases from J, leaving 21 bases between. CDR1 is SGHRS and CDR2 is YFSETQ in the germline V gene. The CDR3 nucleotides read TGCGCCAGCGGCCCCACGGATCAATGGGGGGAGACCCAGTACTTC. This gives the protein CASGPTDQWGETQYF. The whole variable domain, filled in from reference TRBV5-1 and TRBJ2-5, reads KAGVTQTPRYLIKTRGQQVTLSCSPISGHRSVSWYQQTPGQGLQFLFEYFSETQRNKGNFPGRFSGRQFSNSRSEMNVSTLELGDSALYLCASGPTDQWGETQYFGPGTRLLVL.

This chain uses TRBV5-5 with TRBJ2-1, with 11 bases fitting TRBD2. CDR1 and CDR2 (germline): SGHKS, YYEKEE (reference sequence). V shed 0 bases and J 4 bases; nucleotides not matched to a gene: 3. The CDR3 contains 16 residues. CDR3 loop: CASSLAWTSGYNEQFF. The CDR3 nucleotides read TGTGCCAGCAGCTTGGCCTGGACTAGCGGGTACAATGAGCAGTTCTTC.

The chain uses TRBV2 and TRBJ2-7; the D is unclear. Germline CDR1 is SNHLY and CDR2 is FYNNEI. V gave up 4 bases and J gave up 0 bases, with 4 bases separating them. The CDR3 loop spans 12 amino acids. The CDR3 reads CASSGASYEQYF. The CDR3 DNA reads TGTGCCAGCAGTGGGGCCTCCTACGAGCAGTACTTC.

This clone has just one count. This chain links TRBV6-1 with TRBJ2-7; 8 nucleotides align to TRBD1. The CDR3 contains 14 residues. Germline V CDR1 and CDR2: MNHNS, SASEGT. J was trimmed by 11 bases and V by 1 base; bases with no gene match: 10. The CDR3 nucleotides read TGTGCCAGCAGTGAAGGCGCAGGGGGCGAAACAGAGTACTTC. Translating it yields CASSEGAGGETEYF.

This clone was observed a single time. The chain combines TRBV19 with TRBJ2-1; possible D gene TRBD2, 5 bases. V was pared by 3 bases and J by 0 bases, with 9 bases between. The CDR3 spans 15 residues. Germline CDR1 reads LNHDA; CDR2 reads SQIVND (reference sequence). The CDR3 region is CASSIEGSSYNEQFF. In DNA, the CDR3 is TGTGCCAGTAGTATCGAGGGTAGCTCCTACAATGAGCAGTTCTTC.

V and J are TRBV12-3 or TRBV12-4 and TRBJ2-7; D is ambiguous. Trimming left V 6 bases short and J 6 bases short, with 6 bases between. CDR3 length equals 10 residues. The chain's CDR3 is CASRGGEQYF. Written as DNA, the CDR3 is TGTGCCAGCAGGGGCGGCGAGCAGTACTTC.

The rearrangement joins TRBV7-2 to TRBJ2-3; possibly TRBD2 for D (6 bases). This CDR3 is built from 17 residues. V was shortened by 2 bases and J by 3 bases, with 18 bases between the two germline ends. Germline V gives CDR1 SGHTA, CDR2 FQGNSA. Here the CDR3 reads CASSLPALATTTDTQYF. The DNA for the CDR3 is TGTGCCAGCAGCTTACCGGCCCTAGCGACAACGACAGATACGCAGTATTTT.

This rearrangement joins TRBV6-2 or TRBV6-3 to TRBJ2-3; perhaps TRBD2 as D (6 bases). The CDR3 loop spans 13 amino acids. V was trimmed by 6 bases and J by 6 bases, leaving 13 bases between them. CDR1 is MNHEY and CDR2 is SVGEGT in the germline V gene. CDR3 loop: CASSQTSIDTQYF. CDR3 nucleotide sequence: TGTGCCAGCAGCCAAACTAGCATTGATACGCAGTATTTT.

CDR3 coding DNA: TGTGCCAGCAGTTACGCAGGCTATGGCTACACCTTC. Its translation is CASSYAGYGYTF. The genes are TRBV6-5 and TRBJ1-2, with unresolved D. Trimming shortened V by 2 bases and J by 4 bases, and 5 bases separated the two germline ends. The CDR3 totals 12 residues. The germline V gene has CDR1 MNHEY and CDR2 SVGAGI.

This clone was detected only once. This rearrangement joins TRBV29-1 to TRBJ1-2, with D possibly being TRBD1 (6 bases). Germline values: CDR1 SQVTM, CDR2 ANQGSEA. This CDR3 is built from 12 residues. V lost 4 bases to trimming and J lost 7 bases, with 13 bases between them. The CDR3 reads CSVVGQLPGYTF. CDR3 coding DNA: TGCAGCGTTGTAGGACAGCTGCCTGGCTACACCTTC.

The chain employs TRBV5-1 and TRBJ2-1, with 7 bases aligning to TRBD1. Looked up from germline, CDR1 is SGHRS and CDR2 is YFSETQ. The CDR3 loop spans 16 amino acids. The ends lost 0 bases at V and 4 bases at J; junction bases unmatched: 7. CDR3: CASSLAEDRLYNEQFF. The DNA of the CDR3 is TGCGCCAGCAGCTTGGCGGAGGACAGGCTATACAATGAGCAGTTCTTC.

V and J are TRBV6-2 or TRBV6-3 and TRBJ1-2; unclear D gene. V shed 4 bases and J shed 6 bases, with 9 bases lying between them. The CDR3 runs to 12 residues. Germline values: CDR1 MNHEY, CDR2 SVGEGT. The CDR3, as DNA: TGTGCCAGCAGTTCGGCCCCTCATGGCTACACCTTC. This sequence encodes CASSSAPHGYTF.

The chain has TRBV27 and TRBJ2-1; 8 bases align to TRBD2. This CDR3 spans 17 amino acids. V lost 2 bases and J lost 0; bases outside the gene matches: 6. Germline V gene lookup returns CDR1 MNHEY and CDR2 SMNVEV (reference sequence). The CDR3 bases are TGTGCCAGCAGTTTACGGCTAGCGGGCAGCTCCTACAATGAGCAGTTCTTC. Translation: CASSLRLAGSSYNEQFF.

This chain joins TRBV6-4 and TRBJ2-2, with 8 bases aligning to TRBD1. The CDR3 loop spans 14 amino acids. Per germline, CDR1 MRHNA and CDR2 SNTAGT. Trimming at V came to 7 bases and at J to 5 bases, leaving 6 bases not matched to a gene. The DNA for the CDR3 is TGTGCCAGCAAAGGGACAGGCGGAACCGGGGAGCTGTTTTTT. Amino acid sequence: CASKGTGGTGELFF.

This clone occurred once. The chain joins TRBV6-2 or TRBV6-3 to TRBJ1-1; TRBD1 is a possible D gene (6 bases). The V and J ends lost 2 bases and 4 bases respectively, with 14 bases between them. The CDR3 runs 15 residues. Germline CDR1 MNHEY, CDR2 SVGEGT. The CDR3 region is CASSYHREGSTEAFF. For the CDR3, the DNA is TGTGCCAGCAGTTACCACAGGGAAGGGAGCACTGAAGCTTTCTTT.

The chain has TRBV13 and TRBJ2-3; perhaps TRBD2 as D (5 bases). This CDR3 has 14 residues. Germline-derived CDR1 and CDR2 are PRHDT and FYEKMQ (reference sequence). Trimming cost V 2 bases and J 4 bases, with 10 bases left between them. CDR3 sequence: CASSLRRVADTQYF. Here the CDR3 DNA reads TGTGCCAGCAGCTTAAGGCGGGTAGCAGATACGCAGTATTTT.